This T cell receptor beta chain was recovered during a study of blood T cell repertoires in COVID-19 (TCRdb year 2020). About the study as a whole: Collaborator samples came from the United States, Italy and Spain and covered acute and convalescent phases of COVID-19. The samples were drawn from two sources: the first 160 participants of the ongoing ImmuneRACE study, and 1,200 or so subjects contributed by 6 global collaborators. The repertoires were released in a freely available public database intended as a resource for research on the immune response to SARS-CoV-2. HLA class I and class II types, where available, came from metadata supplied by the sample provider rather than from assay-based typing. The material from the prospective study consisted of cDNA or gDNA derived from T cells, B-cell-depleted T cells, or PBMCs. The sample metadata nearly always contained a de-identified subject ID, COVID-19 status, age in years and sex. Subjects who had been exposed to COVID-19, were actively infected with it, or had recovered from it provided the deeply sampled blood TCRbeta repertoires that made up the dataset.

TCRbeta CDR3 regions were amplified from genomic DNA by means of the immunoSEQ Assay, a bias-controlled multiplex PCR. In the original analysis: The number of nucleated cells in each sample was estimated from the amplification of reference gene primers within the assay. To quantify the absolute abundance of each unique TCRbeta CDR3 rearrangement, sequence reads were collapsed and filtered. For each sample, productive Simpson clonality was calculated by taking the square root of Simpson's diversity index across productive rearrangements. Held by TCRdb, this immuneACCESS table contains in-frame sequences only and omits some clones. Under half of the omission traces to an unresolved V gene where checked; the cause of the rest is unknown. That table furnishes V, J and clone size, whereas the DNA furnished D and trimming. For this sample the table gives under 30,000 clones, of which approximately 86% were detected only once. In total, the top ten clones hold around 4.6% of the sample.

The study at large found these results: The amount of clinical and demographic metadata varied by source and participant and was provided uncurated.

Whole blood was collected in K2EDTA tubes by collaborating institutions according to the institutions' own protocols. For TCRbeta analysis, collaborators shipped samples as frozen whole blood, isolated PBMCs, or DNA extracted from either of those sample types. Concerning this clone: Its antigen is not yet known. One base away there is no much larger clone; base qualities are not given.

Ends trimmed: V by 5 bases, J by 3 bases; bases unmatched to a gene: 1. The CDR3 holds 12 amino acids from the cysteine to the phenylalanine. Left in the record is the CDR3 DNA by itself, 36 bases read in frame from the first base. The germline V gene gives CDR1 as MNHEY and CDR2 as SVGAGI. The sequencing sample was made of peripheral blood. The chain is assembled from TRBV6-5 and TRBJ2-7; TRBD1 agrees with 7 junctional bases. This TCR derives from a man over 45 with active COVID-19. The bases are TGTGCCAGCAGTAGACAGGGCTACGAGCAGTACTTC. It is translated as CASSRQGYEQYF.